The clone carrying this TCR beta chain showed up just a few times. Its cognate antigen is unknown. This entry is derived from a study of CD8+ T cells in alopecia areata. The CDR3 consists of 11 residues. Trimming took 8 bases from V and 6 from J, leaving 10 bases between them. Germline values: CDR1 MGHDK, CDR2 SYGVNS. In each case, RNA was isolated and then reverse transcribed into cDNA as the sequencing template. The method was immunoSEQ multiplex PCR; TCRdb's version includes in-frame clones alone and lacks a portion of them. The sample has 100,000 to 150,000 clones, approximately 49% seen once; the top ten hold 18%. General observations from the study: Scalp samples also yield sequences from resident alphabeta T cells of normal skin.

Samples from alopecia areata patients were lesional scalp punch biopsies and peripheral blood. The sample consisted of CD8+ T cells sorted from blood, taken at week 0. The clonotype was recovered from a human donor with alopecia areata. The chain couples TRBV25-1 to TRBJ1-1; D unresolved. The CDR3 spells CASFRPPEAFF. The CDR3 DNA follows: TGTGCCAGCTTCCGACCACCTGAAGCTTTCTTT.